The sample holds a few counts of the clone carrying this TCR beta chain. Antigen specificity is unknown. This specimen comes from a study of cytotoxic CD8 clonotypes in ibrutinib-treated CLL. Background on the study: Response was recorded as partial in some 25 patients and complete in 2; at median 68 months, roughly 15 remained remitted and roughly 12 had progressed.

Study-wide results and limits: Private clonotypes, not public ones, expanded at ibrutinib response. Clonality showed a rise at ibrutinib response that reversed toward baseline at progression.

The CDR3 extends over 12 amino acids. V was cut by 2 bases and J by 12 bases, with 11 bases left in between. Germline lookup yields CDR1 ENHRY and CDR2 SYGVKD. Sequenced by immunoSEQ multiplex PCR; TCRdb stores in-frame clones only, minus some. The sample yields 150,000 or so clones, roughly 77% seen once. The J gene is TRBJ1-5, the V gene TRBV10-3; D is unresolved. This material consisted of PBMCs, taken after 12 months of ibrutinib treatment. The receptor was isolated from a human donor with chronic lymphocytic leukemia. In nucleotides, the CDR3 is TGTGCCATCAGTGAGCCCGGAGGTCTCCAGCATTTT. Translating gives CAISEPGGLQHF.